The present T cell receptor (beta chain) was sequenced within a study of T cell repertoires in cytomegalovirus infection. Study overall: Epitope selection comprised recently identified HLA-C-restricted CMV epitopes and well-studied HLA-B-restricted CMV epitopes. Matching HLA type, along with CMV infection, was indicated by public TCR beta signatures. Broader study findings: The study found HLA-C-restricted CMV-specific TCR beta clonotypes dominating the ex vivo response. Carriers of CMV plus the relevant HLA were identified by cumulative public TCR beta family frequency.

Comment on this clonotype: Its target is unknown.

Each CDR3 protein is one row after TCRdb ran MiXCR on the reads. Of 100,000 to 150,000 distinct CDR3 sequences listed, roughly 32% are singletons. The germline CDR1 and CDR2 sequences are MNHEY and SMNVEV (reference sequence). The CDR3 length is 12 residues. V was trimmed by 1 base and J by 10 bases, leaving 8 bases between them. The source was CD8+ T cells from cultured PBMCs, collected from culture after CMV antigen stimulation. This TCR was recovered from a human donor in good health (CMV status not recorded). Some clones in this sample may be carry-over from other donors' samples. The chain links TRBV27 to TRBJ2-1; no reliable D call. The DNA for the CDR3 is TGTGCCAGCAGTTTATGGGCGTACGAGCAGTTCTTC. As protein: CASSLWAYEQFF.